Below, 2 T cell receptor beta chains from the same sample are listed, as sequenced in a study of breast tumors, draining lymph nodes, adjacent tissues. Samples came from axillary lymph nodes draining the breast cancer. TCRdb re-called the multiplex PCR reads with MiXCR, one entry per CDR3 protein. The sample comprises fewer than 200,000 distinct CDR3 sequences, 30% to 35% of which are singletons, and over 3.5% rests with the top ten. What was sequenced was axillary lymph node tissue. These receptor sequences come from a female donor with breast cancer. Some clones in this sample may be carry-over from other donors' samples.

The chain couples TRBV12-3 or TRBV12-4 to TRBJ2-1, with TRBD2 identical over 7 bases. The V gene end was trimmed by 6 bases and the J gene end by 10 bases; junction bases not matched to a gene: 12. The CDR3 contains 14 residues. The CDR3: CASRASGTRGEQFF. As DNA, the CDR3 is TGTGCCAGCAGGGCCAGCGGGACGAGGGGAGAGCAGTTCTTC.

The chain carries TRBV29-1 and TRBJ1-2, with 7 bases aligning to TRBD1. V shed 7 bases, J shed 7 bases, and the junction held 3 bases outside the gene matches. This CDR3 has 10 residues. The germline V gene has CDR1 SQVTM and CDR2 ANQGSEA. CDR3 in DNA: TGCAGCGGCCGGGACAGTGGCTACACCTTC. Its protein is CSGRDSGYTF.